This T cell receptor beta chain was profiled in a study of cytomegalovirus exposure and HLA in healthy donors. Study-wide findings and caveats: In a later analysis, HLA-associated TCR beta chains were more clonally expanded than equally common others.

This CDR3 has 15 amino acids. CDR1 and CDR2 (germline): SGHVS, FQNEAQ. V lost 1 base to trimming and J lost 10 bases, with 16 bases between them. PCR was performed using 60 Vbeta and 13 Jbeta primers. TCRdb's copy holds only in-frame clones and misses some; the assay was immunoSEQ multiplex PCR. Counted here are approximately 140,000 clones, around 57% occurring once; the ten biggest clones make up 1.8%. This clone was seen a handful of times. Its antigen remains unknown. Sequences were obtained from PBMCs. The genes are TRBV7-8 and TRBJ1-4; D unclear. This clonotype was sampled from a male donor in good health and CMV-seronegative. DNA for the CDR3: TGTGCCAGCAGCTTAGGACACTCACCACAACCAAAACTGTTTTTT. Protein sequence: CASSLGHSPQPKLFF.